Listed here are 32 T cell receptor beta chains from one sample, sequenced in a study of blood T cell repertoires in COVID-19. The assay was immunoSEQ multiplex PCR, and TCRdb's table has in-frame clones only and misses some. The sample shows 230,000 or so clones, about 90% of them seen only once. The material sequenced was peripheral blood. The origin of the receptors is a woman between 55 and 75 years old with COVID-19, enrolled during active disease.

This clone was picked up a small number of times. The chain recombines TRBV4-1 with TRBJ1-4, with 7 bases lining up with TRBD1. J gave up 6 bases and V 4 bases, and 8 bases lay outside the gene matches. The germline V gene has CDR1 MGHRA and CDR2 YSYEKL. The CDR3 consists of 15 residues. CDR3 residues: CASSPAGTVDEKLFF. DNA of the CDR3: TGCGCCAGCAGCCCCGCCGGGACAGTCGATGAAAAACTGTTTTTT.

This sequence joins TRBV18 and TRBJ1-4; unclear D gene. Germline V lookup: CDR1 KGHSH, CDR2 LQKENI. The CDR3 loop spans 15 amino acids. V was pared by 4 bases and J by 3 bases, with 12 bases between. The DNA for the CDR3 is TGTGCCAGCTCACAGGAATTGGGAGCTAATGAAAAACTGTTTTTT. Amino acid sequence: CASSQELGANEKLFF.

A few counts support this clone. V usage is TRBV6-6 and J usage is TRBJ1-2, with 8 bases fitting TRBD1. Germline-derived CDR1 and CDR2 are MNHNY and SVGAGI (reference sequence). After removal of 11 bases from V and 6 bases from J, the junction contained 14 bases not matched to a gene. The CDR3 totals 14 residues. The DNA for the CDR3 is TGTGCCGGTGGTAGGGCGGACAGGGAAAATGGCTACACCTTC. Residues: CAGGRADRENGYTF.

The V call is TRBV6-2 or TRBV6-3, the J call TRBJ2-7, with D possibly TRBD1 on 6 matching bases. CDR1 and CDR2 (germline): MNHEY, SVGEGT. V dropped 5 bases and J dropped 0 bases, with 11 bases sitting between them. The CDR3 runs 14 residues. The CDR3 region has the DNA TGTGCCAGCAGTGGACAGCCCGTCTCCTACGAGCAGTACTTC. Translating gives CASSGQPVSYEQYF.

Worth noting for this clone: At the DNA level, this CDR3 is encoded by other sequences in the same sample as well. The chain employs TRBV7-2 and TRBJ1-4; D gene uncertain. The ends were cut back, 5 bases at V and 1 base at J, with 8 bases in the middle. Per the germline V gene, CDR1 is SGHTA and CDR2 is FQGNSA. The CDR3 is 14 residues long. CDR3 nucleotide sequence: TGTGCCAGCAGCCTCGGAGGAACTAATGAAAAACTGTTTTTT. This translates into CASSLGGTNEKLFF.

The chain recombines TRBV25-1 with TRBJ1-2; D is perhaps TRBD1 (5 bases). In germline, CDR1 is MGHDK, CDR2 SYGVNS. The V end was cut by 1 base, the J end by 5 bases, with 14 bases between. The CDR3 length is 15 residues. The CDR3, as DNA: TGTGCCAGCAGTGAATTCGGGAGGGGTATTTATGGCTACACCTTC. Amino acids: CASSEFGRGIYGYTF.

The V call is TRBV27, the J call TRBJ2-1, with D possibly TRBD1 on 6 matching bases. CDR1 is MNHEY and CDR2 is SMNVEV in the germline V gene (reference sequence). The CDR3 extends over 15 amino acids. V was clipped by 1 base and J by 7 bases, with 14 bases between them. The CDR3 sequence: CASSLFSGVGNEQFF. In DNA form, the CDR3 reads TGTGCCAGCAGTTTATTTTCAGGGGTGGGGAATGAGCAGTTCTTC.

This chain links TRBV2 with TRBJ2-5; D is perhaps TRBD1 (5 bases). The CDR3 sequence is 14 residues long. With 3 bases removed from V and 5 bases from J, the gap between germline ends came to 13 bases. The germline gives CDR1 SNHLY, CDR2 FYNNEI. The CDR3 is CASSDSKGPETQYF. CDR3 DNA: TGTGCCAGCAGTGATTCTAAGGGGCCGGAGACCCAGTACTTC. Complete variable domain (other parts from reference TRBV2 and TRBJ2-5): EPEVTQTPSHQVTQMGQEVILRCVPISNHLYFYWYRQILGQKVEFLVSFYNNEISEKSEIFDDQFSVERPDGSNFTLKIRSTKLEDSAMYFCASSDSKGPETQYFGPGTRLLVL.

The CDR3 protein is CASSVDEGANTGELFF. The CDR3 DNA reads TGTGCCAGCAGCGTAGATGAAGGGGCGAACACCGGGGAGCTGTTTTTT. The chain joins TRBV9 to TRBJ2-2, with a possible D match to TRBD1 (5 bases). Trimming took 0 bases from V and 0 from J, leaving 9 bases between them. CDR1 and CDR2 from the germline V gene are SGDLS and YYNGEE. The CDR3 spans 16 residues.

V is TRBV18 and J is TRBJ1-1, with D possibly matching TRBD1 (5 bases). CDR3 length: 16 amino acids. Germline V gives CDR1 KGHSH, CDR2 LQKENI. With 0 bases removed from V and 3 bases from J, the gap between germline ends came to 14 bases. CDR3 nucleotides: TGTGCCAGCTCACCACCGCGGGGCCTCGGGGACACTGAAGCTTTCTTT. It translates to CASSPPRGLGDTEAFF.

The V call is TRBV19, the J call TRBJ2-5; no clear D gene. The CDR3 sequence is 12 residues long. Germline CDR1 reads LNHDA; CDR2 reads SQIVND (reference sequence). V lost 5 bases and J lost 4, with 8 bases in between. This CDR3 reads CASSAAGETQYF. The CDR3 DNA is TGTGCCAGTAGTGCCGCAGGAGAGACCCAGTACTTC.

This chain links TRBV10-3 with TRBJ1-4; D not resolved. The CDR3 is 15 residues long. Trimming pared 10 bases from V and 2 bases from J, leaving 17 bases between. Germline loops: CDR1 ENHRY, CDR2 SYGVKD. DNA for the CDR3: TGTGCCACCCACCCCGGGTCGGAGACTAATGAAAAACTGTTTTTT. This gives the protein CATHPGSETNEKLFF.

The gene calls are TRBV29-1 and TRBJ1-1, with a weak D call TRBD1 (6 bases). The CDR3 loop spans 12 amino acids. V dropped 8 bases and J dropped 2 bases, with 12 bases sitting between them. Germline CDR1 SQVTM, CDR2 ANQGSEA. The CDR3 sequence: CSTKGGNTEAFF. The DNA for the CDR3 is TGCAGCACAAAAGGGGGTAACACTGAAGCTTTCTTT.

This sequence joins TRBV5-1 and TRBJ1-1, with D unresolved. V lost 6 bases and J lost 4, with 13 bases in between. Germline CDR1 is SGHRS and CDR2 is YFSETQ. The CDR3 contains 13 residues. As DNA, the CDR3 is TGCGCCAGCACCGGCACAGTTGGCACTGAAGCTTTCTTT. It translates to CASTGTVGTEAFF.

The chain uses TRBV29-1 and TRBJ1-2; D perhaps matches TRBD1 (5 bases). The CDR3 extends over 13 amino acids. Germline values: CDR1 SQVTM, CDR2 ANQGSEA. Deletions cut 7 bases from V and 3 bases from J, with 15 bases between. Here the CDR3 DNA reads TGCAGCGCTGCTCAGGGCGAAGACTATGGCTACACCTTC. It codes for CSAAQGEDYGYTF. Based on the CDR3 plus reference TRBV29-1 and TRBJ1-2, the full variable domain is SAVISQKPSRDICQRGTSLTIQCQVDSQVTMMFWYRQQPGQSLTLIATANQGSEATYESGFVIDKFPISRPNLTFSTLTVSNMSPEDSSIYLCSAAQGEDYGYTFGSGTRLTVV.

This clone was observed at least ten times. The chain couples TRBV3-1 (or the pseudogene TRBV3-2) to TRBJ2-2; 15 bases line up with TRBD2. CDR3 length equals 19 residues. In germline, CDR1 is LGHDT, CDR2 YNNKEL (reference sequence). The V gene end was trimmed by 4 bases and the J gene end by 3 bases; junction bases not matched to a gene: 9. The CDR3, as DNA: TGTGCCAGCAGCCGAAGGACTAGCGGGGGGGCCAAGGACACCGGGGAGCTGTTTTTT. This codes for CASSRRTSGGAKDTGELFF.

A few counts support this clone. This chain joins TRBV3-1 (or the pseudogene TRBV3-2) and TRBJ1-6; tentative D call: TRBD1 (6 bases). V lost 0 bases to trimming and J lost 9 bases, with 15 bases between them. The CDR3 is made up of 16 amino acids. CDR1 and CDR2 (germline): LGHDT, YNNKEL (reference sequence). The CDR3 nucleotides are TGTGCCAGCAGCCAAGATTGGGGCAGGGGCTCTTCACCCCTCCACTTT. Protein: CASSQDWGRGSSPLHF.

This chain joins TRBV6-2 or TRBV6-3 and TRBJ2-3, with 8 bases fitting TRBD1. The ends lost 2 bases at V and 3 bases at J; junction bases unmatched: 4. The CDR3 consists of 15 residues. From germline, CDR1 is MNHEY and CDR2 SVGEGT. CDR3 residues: CASSYPGQGTDTQYF. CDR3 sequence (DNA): TGTGCCAGCAGTTACCCAGGACAGGGAACAGATACGCAGTATTTT.

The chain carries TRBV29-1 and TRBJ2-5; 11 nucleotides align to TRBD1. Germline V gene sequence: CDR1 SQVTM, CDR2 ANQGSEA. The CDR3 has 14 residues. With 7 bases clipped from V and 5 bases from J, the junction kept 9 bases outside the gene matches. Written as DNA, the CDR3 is TGCAGCGCAACCGGGACAGGGGGTGGGGAGACCCAGTACTTC. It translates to CSATGTGGGETQYF.

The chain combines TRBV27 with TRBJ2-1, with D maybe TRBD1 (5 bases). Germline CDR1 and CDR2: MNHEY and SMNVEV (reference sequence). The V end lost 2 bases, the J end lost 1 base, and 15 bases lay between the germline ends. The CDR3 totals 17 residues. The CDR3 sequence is CASSLDSATVSYNEQFF. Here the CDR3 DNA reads TGTGCCAGCAGTTTAGACTCCGCGACAGTTTCCTACAATGAGCAGTTCTTC.

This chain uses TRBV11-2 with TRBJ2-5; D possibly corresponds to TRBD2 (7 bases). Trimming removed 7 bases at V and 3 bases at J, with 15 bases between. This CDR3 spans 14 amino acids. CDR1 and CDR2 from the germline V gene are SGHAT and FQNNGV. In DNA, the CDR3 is TGTGCCAGCACCCAGAGGGGGGGGGAAGAGACCCAGTACTTC. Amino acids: CASTQRGGEETQYF.

The CDR3 loop reads CASSQPGTVTYEQYF. CDR3 nucleotides: TGTGCCAGCAGCCAACCTGGGACAGTGACCTACGAGCAGTACTTC. This chain links TRBV14 with TRBJ2-7; 7 bases match TRBD1. Germline V gene lookup returns CDR1 SGHDN and CDR2 FVKESK. The CDR3 totals 15 residues. Trimming took 2 bases from V and 2 from J; bases not matched to a gene: 6.

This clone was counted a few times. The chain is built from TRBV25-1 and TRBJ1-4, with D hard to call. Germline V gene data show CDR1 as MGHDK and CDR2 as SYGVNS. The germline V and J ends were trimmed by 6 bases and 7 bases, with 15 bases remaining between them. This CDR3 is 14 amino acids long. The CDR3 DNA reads TGTGCCAGCAGCCCGGGCCGGGAGGGTGAAAAACTGTTTTTT. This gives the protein CASSPGREGEKLFF.

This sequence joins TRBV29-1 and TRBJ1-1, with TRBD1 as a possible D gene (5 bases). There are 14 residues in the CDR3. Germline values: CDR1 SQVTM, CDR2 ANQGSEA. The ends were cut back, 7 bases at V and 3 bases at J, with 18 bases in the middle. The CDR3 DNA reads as TGCAGCGCTTCTAAGGGGTGGGGGGACACTGAAGCTTTCTTT. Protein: CSASKGWGDTEAFF.

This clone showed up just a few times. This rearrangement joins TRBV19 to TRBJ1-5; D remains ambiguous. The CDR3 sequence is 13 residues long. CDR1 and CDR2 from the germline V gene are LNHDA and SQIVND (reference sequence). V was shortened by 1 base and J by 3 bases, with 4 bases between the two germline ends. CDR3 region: CASSIAVNQPQHF. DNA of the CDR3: TGTGCCAGTAGTATAGCCGTCAATCAGCCCCAGCATTTT.

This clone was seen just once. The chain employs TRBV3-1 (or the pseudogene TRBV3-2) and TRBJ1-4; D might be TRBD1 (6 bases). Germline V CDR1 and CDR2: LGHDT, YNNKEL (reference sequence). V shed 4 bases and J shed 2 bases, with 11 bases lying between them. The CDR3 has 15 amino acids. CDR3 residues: CASSPGGATNEKLFF. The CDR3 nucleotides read TGTGCCAGCAGCCCGGGGGGCGCGACTAATGAAAAACTGTTTTTT.

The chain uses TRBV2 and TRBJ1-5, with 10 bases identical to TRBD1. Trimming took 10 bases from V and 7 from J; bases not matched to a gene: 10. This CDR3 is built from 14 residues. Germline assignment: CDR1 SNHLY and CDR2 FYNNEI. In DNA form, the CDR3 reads TGTGCCACTACCCCGGACAGGGGGGACCAGCCCCAGCATTTT. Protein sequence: CATTPDRGDQPQHF. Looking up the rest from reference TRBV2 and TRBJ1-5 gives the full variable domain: EPEVTQTPSHQVTQMGQEVILRCVPISNHLYFYWYRQILGQKVEFLVSFYNNEISEKSEIFDDQFSVERPDGSNFTLKIRSTKLEDSAMYFCATTPDRGDQPQHFGDGTRLSIL.

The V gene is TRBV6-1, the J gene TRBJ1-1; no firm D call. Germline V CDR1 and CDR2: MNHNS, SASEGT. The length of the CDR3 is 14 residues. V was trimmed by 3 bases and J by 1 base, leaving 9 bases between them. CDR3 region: CASSEVRENTEAFF. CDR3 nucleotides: TGTGCCAGCAGTGAGGTCCGGGAGAACACTGAAGCTTTCTTT.

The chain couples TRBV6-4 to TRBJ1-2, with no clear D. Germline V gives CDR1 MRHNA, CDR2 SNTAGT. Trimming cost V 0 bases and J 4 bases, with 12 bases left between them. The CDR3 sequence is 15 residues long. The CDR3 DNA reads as TGTGCCAGCAGTGACTCGAGGCGGTATCCCTATGGCTACACCTTC. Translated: CASSDSRRYPYGYTF.

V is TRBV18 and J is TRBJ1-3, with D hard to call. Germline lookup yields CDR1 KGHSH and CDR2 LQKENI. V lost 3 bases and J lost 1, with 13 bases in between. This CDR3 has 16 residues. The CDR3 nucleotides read TGTGCCAGCTCACCGGGTGGACGGACTTCTGGAAACACCATATATTTT. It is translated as CASSPGGRTSGNTIYF.

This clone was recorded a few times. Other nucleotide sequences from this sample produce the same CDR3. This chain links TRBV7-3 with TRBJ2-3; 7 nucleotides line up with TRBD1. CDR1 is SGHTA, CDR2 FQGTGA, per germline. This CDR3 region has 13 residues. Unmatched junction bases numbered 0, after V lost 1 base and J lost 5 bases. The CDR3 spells CASSLNRGDTQYF. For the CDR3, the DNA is TGTGCCAGCAGCTTAAACAGGGGAGATACGCAGTATTTT. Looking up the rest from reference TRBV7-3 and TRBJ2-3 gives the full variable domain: GAGVSQTPSNKVTEKGKYVELRCDPISGHTALYWYRQSLGQGPEFLIYFQGTGAADDSGLPNDRFFAVRPEGSVSTLKIQRTERGDSAVYLCASSLNRGDTQYFGPGTRLTVL.

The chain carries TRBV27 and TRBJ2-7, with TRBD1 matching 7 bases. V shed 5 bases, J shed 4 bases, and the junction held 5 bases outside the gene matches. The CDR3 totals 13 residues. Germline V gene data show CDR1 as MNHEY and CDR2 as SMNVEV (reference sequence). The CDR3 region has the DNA TGTGCCAGCAGTAACATACAGGGGTACGAGCAGTACTTC. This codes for CASSNIQGYEQYF.